This T cell receptor (beta chain) was profiled in a study of identical twins. CDR1 is LGHDT, CDR2 YNNKEL, per germline (reference sequence). This CDR3 comprises 16 residues. V was cut by 1 base and J by 2 bases, with 13 bases left in between. In this sample, this clonotype turned up a few times. Antigen specificity is unknown. Using its own MiXCR run on the 5' RACE reads, TCRdb lists one record per CDR3 protein. The data show more than 1.5 million distinct CDR3 sequences, about 31% seen once. With no exceptions, donors were healthy Caucasians. The study, taken as a whole, reports: Rather than following the same donors, the conclusions depended on cross-sectional statistical analysis. Modelling approaches yielded underestimates of out-of-frame TCR alpha sharing between monozygotic twins.

The clonotype was recovered from a newborn girl in good health. The V gene is TRBV3-1, the J gene TRBJ2-3; TRBD2 might be the D (5 bases). Sample: cord blood. CDR3 nucleotides: TGTGCCAGCAGCCAAGGTGCGGTCCTAGCCACAGATACGCAGTATTTT. It encodes CASSQGAVLATDTQYF.